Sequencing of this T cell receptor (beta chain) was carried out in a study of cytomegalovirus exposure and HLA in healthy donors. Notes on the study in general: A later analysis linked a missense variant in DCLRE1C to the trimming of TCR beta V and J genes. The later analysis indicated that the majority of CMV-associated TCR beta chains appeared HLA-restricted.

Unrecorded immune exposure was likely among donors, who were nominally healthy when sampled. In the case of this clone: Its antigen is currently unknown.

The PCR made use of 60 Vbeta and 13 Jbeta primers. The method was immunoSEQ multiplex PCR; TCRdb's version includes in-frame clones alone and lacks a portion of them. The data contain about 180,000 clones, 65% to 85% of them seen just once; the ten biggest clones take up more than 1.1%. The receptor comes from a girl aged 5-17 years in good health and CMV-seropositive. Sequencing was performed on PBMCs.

The CDR3 coding sequence is TGCGCCAGCAGTCAACCCGGTAGCAATCAGCCCCAGCATTTT. It yields the protein CASSQPGSNQPQHF. The chain uses TRBV4-1 and TRBJ1-5; D is unresolved. CDR1 and CDR2 (germline): MGHRA, YSYEKL. The ends were cut back, 6 bases at V and 0 bases at J, with 9 bases in the middle. The CDR3 length is 14 residues.